The subject of this entry is one TCR delta chain. TCRdb processed the reads again with the CATT caller. The table records around 5,000 delta-chain clones, roughly 2.8% of them present only once. The sample comes from a study of gamma-delta chains in newborns, infants, children. The overall study: Microbial exposure reportedly drives polyclonal innate γδ T cell expansion after birth.

The CDR3 contains 15 residues. The ends were cut back, 0 bases at V and 4 bases at J, with 11 bases in the middle. Germline V gene sequence: CDR1 GEAIGNYY, CDR2 EKD. The TCR sequence derives from a child who was a newborn, infant or young child, either healthy, febrile or measles-vaccinated (not recorded which). The sequenced sample was blood. V usage is TRDV2 and J usage is TRDJ2, with D perhaps matching TRDD3 (6 bases). CDR3 bases: TGTGCCTGTGACACCGAACCCTGGGGGACAGCACAACTCTTCTTT. Translation: CACDTEPWGTAQLFF.